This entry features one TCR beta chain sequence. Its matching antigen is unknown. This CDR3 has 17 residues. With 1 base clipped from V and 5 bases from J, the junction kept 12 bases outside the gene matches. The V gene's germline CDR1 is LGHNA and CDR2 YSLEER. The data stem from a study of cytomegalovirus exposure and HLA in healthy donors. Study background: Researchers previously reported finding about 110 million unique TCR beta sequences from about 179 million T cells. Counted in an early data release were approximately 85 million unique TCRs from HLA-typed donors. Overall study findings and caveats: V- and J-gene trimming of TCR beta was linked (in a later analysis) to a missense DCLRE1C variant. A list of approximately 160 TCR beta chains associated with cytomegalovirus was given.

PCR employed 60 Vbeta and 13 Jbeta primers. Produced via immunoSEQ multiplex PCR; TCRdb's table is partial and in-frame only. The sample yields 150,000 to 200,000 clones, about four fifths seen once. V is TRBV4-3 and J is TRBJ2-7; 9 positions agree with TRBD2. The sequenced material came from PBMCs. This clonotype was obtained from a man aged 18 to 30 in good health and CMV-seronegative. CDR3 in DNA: TGCGCCAGCAGCCAAGTCCCCCCACCACTAGCGGGCAACGAGCAGTACTTC. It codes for CASSQVPPPLAGNEQYF.